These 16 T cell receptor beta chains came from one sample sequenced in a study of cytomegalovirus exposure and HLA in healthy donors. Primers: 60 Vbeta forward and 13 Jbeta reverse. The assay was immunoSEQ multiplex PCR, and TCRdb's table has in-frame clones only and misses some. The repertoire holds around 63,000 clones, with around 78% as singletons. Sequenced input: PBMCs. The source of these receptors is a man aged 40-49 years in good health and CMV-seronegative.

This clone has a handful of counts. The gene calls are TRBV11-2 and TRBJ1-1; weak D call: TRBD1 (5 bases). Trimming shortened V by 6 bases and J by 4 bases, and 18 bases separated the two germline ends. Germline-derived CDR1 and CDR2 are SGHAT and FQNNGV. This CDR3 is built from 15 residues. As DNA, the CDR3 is TGTGCCAGCAGAAGTATTCACCAGGGCCCCACTGAAGCTTTCTTT. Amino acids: CASRSIHQGPTEAFF.

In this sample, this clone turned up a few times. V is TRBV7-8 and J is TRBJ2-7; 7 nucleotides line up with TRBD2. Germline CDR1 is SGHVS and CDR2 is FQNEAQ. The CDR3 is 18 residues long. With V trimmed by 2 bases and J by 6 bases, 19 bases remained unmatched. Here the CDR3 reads CASSLWGWGGGSLGEQYF. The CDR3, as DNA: TGTGCCAGCAGCTTATGGGGGTGGGGCGGGGGATCTTTGGGCGAGCAGTACTTC.

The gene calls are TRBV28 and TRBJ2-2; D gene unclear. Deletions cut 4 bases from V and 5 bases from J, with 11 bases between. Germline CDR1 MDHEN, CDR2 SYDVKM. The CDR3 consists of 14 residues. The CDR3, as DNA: TGTGCCAGCAGTTCTATTCCGTTTACCGGGGAGCTGTTTTTT. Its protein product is CASSSIPFTGELFF.

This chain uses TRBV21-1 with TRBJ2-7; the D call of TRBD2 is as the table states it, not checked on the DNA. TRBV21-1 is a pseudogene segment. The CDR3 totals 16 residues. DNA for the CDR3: TGTGCCAGCAGCAAAGGGTACGTGCCCTACCCCTACGAGCAGTACTTC. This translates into CASSKGYVPYPYEQYF.

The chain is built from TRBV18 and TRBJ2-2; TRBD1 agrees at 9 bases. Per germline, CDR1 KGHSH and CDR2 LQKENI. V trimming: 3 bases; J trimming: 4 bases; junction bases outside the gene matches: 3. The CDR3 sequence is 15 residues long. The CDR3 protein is CASSPGQGFTGELFF. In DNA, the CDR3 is TGTGCCAGCTCACCGGGACAGGGATTCACCGGGGAGCTGTTTTTT.

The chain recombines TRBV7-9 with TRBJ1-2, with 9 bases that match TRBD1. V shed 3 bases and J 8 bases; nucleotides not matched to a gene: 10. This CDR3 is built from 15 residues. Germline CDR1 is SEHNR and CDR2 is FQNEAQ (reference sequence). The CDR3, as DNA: TGTGCCAGCAGCTTCTACCGGGACAGGGATCGGGGCTACACCTTC. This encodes CASSFYRDRDRGYTF.

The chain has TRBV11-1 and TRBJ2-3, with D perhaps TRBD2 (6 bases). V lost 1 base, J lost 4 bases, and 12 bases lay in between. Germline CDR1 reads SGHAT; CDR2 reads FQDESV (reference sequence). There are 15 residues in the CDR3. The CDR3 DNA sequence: TGTGCCAGCAGCTTAGTTGGAGGGATTGCAGATACGCAGTATTTT. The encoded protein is CASSLVGGIADTQYF. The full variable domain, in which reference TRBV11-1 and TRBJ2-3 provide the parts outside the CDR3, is EAEVAQSPRYKITEKSQAVAFWCDPISGHATLYWYRQILGQGPELLVQFQDESVVDDSQLPKDRFSAERLKGVDSTLKIQPAELGDSAMYLCASSLVGGIADTQYFGPGTRLTVL.

CDR3 loop: CASSLFALAGVYEQYF. The CDR3 DNA reads TGTGCCAGCAGTTTGTTTGCCCTAGCGGGGGTCTACGAGCAGTACTTC. The chain joins TRBV28 to TRBJ2-7, with TRBD2 matching 10 bases. CDR1 is MDHEN and CDR2 is SYDVKM in the germline V gene. CDR3 length equals 16 residues. The V and J ends lost 3 bases and 3 bases, in that order; junction bases with no gene match: 8. Combining the CDR3 with reference TRBV28 and TRBJ2-7 gives the whole variable domain DVKVTQSSRYLVKRTGEKVFLECVQDMDHENMFWYRQDPGLGLRLIYFSYDVKMKEKGDIPEGYSVSREKKERFSLILESASTNQTSMYLCASSLFALAGVYEQYFGPGTRLTVT.

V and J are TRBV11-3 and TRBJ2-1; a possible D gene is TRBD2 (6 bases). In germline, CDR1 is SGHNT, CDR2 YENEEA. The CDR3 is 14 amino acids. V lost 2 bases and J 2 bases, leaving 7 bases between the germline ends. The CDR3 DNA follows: TGTGCCAGCAGCTTACGGGGGACCTACAATGAGCAGTTCTTC. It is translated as CASSLRGTYNEQFF.

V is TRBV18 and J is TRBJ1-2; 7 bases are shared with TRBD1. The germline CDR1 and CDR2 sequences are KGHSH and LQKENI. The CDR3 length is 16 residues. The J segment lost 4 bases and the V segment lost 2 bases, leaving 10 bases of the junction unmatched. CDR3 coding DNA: TGTGCCAGCTCACCAAACGACAGGGTAGAAGGCTATGGCTACACCTTC. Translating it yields CASSPNDRVEGYGYTF.

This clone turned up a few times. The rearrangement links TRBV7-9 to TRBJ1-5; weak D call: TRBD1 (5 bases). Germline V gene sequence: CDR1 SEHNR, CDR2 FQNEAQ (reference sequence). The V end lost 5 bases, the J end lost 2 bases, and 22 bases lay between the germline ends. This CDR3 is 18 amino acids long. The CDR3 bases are TGTGCCAGCAGCCGGTGGCAGGGTGCCGGTTCGCGCAATCAGCCCCAGCATTTT. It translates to CASSRWQGAGSRNQPQHF.

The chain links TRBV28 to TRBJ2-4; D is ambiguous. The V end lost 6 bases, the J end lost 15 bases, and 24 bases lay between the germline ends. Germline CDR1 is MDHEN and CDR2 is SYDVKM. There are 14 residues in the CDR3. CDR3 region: CASSPEVGAPPLYF. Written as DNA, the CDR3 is TGTGCCAGCAGCCCTGAGGTTGGCGCACCCCCGTTGTACTTC.

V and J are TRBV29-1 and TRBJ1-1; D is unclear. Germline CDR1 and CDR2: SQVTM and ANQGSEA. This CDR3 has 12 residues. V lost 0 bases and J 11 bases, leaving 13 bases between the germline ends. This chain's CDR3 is CSVEDRSGGAFF. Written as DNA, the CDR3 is TGCAGCGTTGAAGATCGGAGCGGAGGCGCTTTCTTT.

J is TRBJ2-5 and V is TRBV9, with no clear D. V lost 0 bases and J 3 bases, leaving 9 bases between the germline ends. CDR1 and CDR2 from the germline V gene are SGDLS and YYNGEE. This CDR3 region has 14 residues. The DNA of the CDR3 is TGTGCCAGCAGCGTAGGGCCTGGCAAAGAGACCCAGTACTTC. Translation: CASSVGPGKETQYF.

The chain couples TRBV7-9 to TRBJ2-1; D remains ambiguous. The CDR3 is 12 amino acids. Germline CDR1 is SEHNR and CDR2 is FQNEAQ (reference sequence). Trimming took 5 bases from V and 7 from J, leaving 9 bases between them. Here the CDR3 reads CASSQFGNEQFF. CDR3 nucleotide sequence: TGTGCCAGCAGCCAGTTTGGTAATGAGCAGTTCTTC. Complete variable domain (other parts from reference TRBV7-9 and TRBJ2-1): DTGVSQNPRHKITKRGQNVTFRCDPISEHNRLYWYRQTLGQGPEFLTYFQNEAQLEKSRLLSDRFSAERPKGSFSTLEIQRTEQGDSAMYLCASSQFGNEQFFGPGTRLTVL.

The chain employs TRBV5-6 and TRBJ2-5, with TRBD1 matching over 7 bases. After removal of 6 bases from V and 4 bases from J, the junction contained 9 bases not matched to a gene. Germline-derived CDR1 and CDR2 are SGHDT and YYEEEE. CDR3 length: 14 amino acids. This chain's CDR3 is CASTQGVKVETQYF. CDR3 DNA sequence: TGTGCCAGCACGCAGGGGGTTAAGGTAGAGACCCAGTACTTC.